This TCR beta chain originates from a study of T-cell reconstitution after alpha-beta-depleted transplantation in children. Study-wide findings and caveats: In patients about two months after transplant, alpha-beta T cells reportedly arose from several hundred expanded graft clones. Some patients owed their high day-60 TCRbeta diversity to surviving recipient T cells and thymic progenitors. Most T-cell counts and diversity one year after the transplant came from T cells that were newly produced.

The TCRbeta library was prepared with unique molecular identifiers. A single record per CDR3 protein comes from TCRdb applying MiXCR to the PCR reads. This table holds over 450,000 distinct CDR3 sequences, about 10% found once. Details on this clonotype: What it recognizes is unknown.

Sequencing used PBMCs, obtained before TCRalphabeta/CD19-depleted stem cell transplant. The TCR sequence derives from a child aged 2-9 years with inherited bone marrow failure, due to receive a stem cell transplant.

CDR3: CASSSIYGTGELFF. The CDR3 DNA sequence: TGTGCCAGCAGCTCCATCTACGGCACCGGGGAGCTGTTTTTT. The chain recombines TRBV28 with TRBJ2-2, with D uncertain. Trimming cost V 6 bases and J 4 bases, with 12 bases left between them. The germline V gene has CDR1 MDHEN and CDR2 SYDVKM. CDR3 size: 14 residues.